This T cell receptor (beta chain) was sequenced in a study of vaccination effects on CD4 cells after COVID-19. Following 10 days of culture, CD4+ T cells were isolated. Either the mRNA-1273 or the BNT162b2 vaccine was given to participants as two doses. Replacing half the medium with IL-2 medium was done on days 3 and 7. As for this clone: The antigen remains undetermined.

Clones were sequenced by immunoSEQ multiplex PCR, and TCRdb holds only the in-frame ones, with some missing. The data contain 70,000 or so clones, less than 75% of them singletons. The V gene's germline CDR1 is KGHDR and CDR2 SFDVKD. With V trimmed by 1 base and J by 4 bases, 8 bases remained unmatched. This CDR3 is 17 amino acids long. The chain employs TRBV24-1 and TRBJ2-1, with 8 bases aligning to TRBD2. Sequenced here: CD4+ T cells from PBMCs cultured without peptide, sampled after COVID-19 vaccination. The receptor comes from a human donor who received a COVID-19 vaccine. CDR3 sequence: CATSDFRAGVVYNEQFF. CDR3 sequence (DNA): TGTGCCACCAGTGATTTCCGAGCGGGGGTAGTTTACAATGAGCAGTTCTTC.